This T cell receptor (beta chain) was retrieved from a study of T cell responses to AZD1222 COVID-19 vaccine. The repertoire was sequenced with immunoSEQ multiplex PCR; TCRdb's copy has only in-frame clones and lacks some. The repertoire includes more than 110,000 clones, about 88% of them detected once, and approximately 4.5% sits in the top ten. Findings and caveats of the study: Spike-specific TCR breadth and depth went up after people got two AZD1222 doses. Most donors were white British, females outnumbered males, and clonal diversity was possibly underestimated. Only a handful of AZD1222 recipients, several in all, had baseline seropositivity. Reportedly, nearly half the spike-specific TCRs target unmutated variant regions.

To note about this clone: The antigen remains unidentified.

The germline V gene has CDR1 LNHDA and CDR2 SQIVND (reference sequence). The CDR3 has 12 residues. Between the trimmed V and J ends, which lost 3 bases and 6 bases, there was a span of 8 bases. The chain links TRBV19 to TRBJ1-1, with D perhaps TRBD1 (5 bases). The material was peripheral blood, obtained on day 0 of AZD1222 vaccination. This TCR was sampled from an adult in good health. The CDR3 DNA follows: TGTGCCAGTAGTATCGGAGGGGCTGAAGCTTTCTTT. Its translation is CASSIGGAEAFF.